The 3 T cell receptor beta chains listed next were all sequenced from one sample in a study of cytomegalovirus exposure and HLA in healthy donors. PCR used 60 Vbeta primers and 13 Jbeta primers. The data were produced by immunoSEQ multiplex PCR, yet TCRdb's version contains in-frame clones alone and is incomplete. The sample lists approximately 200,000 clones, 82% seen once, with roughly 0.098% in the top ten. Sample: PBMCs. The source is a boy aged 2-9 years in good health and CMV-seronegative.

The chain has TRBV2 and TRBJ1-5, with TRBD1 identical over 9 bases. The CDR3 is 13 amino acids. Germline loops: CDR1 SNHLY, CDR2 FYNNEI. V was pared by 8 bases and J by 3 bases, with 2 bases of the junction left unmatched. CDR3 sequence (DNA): TGTGCCAGCGGGACAGGGTTCAATCAGCCCCAGCATTTT. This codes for CASGTGFNQPQHF.

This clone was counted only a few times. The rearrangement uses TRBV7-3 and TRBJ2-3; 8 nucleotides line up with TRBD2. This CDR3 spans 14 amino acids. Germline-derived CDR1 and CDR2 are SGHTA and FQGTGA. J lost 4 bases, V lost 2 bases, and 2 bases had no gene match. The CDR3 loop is CASSLAGGADTQYF. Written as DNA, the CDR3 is TGTGCCAGCAGCTTAGCGGGGGGCGCAGATACGCAGTATTTT.

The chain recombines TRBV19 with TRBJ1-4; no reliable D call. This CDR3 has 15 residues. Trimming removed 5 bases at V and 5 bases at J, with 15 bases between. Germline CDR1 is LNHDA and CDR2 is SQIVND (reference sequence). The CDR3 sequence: CASSGRTVINEKLFF. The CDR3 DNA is TGTGCCAGTAGTGGGAGGACCGTGATCAATGAAAAACTGTTTTTT.